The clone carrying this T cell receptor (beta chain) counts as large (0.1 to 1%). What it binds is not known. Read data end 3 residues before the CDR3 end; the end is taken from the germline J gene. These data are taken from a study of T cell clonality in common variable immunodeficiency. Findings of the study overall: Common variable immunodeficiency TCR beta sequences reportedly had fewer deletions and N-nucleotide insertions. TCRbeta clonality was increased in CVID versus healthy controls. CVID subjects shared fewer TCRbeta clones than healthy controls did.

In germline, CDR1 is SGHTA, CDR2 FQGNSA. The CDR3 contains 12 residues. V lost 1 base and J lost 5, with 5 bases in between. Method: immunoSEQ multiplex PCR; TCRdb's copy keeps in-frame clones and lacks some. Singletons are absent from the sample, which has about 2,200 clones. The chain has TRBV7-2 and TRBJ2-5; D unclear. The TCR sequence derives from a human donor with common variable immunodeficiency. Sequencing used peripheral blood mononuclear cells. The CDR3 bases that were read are TGTGCCAGCAGCTTAGACTACGAGACC. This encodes CASSLDYET. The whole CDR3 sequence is CASSLDYETQYF.